Listed here is a single TCR beta chain. Its matching antigen is unknown. The sample belongs to a study of siplizumab effects on memory and regulatory T cells. Findings of the study overall: Naive or memory phenotype assignment was not possible for roughly 80-97% of proliferating CD4+ or CD8+ clones. Naive T cells were seemingly more diverse than memory cells, and major contributions to the alloresponse seemed to be made by them. Tregs that proliferated in siplizumab cultures did not have their suppressive function confirmed. Siplizumab, the agent tested, significantly reduced alloreactive sequences traceable to unstimulated CD4+ memory cells.

CDR3 length equals 14 residues. Per the germline V gene, CDR1 is SQVTM and CDR2 is ANQGSEA. V was shortened by 7 bases and J by 1 base, with 11 bases between the two germline ends. Using immunoSEQ multiplex PCR, the repertoire was profiled, and TCRdb retains in-frame clones only, with some absent. Of 70,000 or so clones in the sample, 75% to 95% were seen once. The sequence came from a human donor in good health. Sequencing used CD8+ T cells sorted from blood. The chain uses TRBV29-1 and TRBJ2-6; D unclear. The CDR3 region has the DNA TGCAGCGCCGTCCTAGAATCTGGGGCCAACGTCCTGACTTTC. Translated, it gives CSAVLESGANVLTF.